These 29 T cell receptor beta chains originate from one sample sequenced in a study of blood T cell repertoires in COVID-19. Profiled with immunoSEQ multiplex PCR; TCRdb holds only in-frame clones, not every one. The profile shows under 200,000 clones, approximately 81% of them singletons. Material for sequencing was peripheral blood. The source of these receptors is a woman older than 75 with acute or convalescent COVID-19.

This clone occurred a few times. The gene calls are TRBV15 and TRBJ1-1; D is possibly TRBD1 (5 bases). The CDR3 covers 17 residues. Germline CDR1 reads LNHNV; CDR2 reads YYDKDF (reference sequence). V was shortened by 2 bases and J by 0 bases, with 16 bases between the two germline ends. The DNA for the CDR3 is TGTGCCACCAGCAGATGGAGGGGCGGGGGAATGAACACTGAAGCTTTCTTT. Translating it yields CATSRWRGGGMNTEAFF.

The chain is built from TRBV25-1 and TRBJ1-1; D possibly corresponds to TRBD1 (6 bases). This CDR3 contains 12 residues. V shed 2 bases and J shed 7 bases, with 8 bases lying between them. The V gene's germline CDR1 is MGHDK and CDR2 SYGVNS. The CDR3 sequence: CASSEQGIEAFF. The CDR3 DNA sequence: TGTGCCAGCAGTGAACAGGGGATTGAAGCTTTCTTT.

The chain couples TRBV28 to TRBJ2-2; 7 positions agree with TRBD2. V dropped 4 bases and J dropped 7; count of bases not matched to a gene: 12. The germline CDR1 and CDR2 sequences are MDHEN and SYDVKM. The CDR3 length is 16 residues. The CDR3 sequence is CASSSPGLQRDGELFF. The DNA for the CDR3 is TGTGCCAGCAGTTCCCCAGGTTTACAGCGGGACGGGGAGCTGTTTTTT.

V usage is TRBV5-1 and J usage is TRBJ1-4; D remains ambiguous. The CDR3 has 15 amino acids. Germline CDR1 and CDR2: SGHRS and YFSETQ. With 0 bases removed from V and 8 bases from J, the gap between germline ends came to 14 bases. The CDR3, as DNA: TGCGCCAGCAGCTTGGGAGCGAGTTTCGGAGAAAAACTGTTTTTT. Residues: CASSLGASFGEKLFF.

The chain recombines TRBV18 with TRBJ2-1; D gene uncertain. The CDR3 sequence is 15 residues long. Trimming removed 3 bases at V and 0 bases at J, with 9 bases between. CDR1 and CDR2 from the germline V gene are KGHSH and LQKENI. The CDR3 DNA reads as TGTGCCAGCTCACCCCCGGGTCGCTCCTACAATGAGCAGTTCTTC. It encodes CASSPPGRSYNEQFF.

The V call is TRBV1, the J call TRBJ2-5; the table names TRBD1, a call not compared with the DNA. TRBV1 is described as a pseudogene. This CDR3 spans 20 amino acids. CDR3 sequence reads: CTSSRQGGLTGVRAQETQYF. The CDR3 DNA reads TGCACCAGCAGCCGACAGGGGGGACTAACGGGAGTGAGGGCCCAAGAGACCCAGTACTTC.

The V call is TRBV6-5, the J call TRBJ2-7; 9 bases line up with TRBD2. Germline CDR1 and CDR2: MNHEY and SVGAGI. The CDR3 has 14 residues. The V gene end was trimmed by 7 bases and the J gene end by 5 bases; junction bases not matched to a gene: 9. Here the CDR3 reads CASTRSGRLNEQYF. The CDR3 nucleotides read TGTGCCAGCACCCGTAGCGGGAGACTAAACGAGCAGTACTTC.

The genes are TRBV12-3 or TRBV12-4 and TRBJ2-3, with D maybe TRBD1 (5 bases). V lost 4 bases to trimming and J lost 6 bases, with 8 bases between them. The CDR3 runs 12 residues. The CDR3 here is CASSSRADTQYF. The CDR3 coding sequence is TGTGCCAGCAGTTCCAGGGCCGATACGCAGTATTTT.

In DNA, the CDR3 is TGTGCCAGTCGGGGGTTCGGGGAGCTGTTTTTT. Translation gives CASRGFGELFF. The V gene is TRBV6-4, the J gene TRBJ2-2; tentatively, D is TRBD2 (6 bases). The V gene's germline CDR1 is MRHNA and CDR2 SNTAGT. CDR3 length: 11 residues. The germline V and J ends were trimmed by 9 bases and 7 bases, with 9 bases remaining between them.

The DNA of the CDR3 is TGTGCCAGCAGCTTATGGCCAGGGGAAAACATTCAGTACTTC. As protein: CASSLWPGENIQYF. The chain is built from TRBV5-5 and TRBJ2-4, with D possibly matching TRBD1 (6 bases). The CDR3 contains 14 residues. V was pared by 2 bases and J by 5 bases, with 11 bases between. The V gene's germline CDR1 is SGHKS and CDR2 YYEKEE (reference sequence).

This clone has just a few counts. The CDR3 spells CASSYPTSGQETQYF. CDR3 DNA sequence: TGTGCCAGCAGTTACCCCACTAGCGGCCAAGAGACCCAGTACTTC. The chain carries TRBV6-6 and TRBJ2-5; TRBD2 matches 8 bases. CDR3 length: 15 amino acids. J lost 1 base, V lost 2 bases, and 3 bases had no gene match. The germline V gene encodes CDR1 MNHNY and CDR2 SVGAGI (reference sequence).

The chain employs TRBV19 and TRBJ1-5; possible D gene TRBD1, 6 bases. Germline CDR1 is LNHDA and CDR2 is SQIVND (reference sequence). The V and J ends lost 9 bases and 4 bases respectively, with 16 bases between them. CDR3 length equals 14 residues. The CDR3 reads CASHDRFGNQPQHF. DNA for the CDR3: TGTGCCAGCCACGACAGGTTTGGGAATCAGCCCCAGCATTTT.

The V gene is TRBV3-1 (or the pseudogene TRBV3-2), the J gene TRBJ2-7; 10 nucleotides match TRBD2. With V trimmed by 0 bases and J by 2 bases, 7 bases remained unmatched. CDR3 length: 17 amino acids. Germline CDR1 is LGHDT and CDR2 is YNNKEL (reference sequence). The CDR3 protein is CASSQDTGLAGAYEQYF. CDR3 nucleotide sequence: TGTGCCAGCAGCCAAGATACGGGGCTAGCGGGAGCCTACGAGCAGTACTTC.

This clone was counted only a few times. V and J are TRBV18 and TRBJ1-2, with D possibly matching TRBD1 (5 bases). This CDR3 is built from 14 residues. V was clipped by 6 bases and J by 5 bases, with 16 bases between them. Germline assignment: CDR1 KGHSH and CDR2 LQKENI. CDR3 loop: CASSGGEGLYGYTF. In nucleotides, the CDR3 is TGTGCCAGCTCCGGGGGAGAGGGGCTTTATGGCTACACCTTC.

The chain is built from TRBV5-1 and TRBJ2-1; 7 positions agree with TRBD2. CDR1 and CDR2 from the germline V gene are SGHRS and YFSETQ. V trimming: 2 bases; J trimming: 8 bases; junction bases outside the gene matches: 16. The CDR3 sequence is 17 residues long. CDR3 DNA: TGCGCCAGCAGCTTATTCTTGGGGCGGGAGTGGGGCGATGAGCAGTTCTTC. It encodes CASSLFLGREWGDEQFF.

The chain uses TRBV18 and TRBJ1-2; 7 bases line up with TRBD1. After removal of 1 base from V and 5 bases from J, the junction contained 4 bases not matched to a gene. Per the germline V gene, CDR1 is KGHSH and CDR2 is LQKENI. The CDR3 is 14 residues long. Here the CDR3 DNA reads TGTGCCAGCTCACCACGAGGGGGCGAGTATGGCTACACCTTC. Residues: CASSPRGGEYGYTF.

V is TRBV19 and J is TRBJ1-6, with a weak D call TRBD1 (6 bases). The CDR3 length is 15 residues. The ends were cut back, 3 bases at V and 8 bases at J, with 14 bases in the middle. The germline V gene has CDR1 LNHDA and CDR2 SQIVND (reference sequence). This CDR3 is CASSIIGGEDSPLHF. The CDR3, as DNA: TGTGCCAGTAGTATTATAGGGGGTGAGGATTCACCCCTCCACTTT.

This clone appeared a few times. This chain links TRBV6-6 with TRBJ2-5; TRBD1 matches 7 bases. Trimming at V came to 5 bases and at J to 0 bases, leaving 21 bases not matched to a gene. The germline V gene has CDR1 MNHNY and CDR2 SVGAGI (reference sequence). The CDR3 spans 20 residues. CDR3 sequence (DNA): TGTGCCAGCAGTCCACGCGTGACAGGGTATTTTGCCTCGTACCAAGAGACCCAGTACTTC. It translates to CASSPRVTGYFASYQETQYF.

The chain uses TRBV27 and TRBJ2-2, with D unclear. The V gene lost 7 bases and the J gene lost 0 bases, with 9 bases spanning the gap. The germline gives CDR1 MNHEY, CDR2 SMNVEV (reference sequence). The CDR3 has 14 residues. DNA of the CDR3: TGTGCCAGCACCAGGAATTCGAACACCGGGGAGCTGTTTTTT. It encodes CASTRNSNTGELFF.

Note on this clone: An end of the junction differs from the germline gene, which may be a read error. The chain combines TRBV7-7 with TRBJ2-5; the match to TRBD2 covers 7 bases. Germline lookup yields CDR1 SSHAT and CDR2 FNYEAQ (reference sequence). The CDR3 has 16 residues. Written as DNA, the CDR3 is TGTGCTAGCAGCTTAGATTTCCTAGCGGCCCAAGAGACCCAGTACTTC. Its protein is CASSLDFLAAQETQYF.

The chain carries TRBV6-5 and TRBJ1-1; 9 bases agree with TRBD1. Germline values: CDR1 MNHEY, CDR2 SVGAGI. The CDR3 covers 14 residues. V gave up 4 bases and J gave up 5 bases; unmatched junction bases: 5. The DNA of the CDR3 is TGTGCCAGCAGTTCCGGGACAGGGATGACTGAAGCTTTCTTT. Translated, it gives CASSSGTGMTEAFF.

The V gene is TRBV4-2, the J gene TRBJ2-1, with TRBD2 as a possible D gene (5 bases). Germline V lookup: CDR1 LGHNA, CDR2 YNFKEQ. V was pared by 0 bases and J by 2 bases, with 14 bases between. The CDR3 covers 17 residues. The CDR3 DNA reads TGTGCCAGCAGCCAAGATATAGGGAGAAGAACCTACAATGAGCAGTTCTTC. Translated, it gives CASSQDIGRRTYNEQFF.

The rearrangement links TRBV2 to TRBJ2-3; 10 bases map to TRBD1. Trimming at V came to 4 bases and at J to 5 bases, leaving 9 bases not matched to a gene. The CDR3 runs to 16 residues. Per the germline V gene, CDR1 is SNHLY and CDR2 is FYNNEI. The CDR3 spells CASSVVTGGSGDTQYF. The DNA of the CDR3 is TGTGCCAGCAGTGTAGTGACAGGGGGCTCAGGAGATACGCAGTATTTT.

CDR3 residues: CASSQDRRRGIGANVLTF. As DNA, the CDR3 is TGTGCCAGCAGCCAAGATCGGAGAAGAGGGATCGGGGCCAACGTCCTGACTTTC. The J gene is TRBJ2-6, the V gene TRBV4-2; the D gene is possibly TRBD2 (5 bases). Germline V gives CDR1 LGHNA, CDR2 YNFKEQ. CDR3 length equals 18 residues. The V gene lost 0 bases and the J gene lost 4 bases, with 16 bases spanning the gap.

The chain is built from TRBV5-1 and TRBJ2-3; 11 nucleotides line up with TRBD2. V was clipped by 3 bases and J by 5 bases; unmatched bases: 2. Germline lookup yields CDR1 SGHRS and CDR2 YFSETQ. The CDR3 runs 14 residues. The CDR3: CASSSTSGRDTQYF. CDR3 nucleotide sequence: TGCGCCAGCAGCTCTACTAGCGGGAGAGATACGCAGTATTTT.

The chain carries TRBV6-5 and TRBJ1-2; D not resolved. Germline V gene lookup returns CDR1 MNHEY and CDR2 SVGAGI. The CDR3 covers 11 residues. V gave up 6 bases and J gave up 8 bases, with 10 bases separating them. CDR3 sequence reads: CASRREGGYTF. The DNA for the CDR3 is TGTGCCAGCAGGCGAGAGGGAGGCTACACCTTC.

The CDR3, as DNA: TGCAGCGTTGGTGGCCTAGCGGAAAACAATGAGCAGTTCTTC. This translates into CSVGGLAENNEQFF. V gene TRBV29-1 combines with J gene TRBJ2-1; TRBD2 matches at 7 bases. The germline V gene encodes CDR1 SQVTM and CDR2 ANQGSEA. This CDR3 has 14 amino acids. J gave up 5 bases and V 4 bases, and 8 bases lay outside the gene matches.

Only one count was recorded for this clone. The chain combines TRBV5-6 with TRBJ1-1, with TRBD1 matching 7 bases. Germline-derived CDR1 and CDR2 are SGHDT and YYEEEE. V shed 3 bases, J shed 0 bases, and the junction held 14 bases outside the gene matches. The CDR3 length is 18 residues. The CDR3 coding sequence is TGTGCCAGCAGCTCCACATTTTCAGGGGGGATAATGAACACTGAAGCTTTCTTT. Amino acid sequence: CASSSTFSGGIMNTEAFF.

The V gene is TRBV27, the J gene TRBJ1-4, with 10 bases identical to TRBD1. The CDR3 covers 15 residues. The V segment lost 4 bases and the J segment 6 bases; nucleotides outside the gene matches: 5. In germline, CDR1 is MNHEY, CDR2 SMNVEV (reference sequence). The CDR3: CASSSGQGGYEKLFF. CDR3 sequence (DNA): TGTGCCAGCAGTTCCGGACAGGGGGGGTATGAAAAACTGTTTTTT.